Listed below are T cell receptor beta chains from one sample, sequenced in a study of blood T cell repertoires in COVID-19. The repertoire was sequenced with immunoSEQ multiplex PCR; TCRdb's copy has only in-frame clones and lacks some. The table shows about 220,000 clones, with more than 75% occurring only once. Material for sequencing was peripheral blood. Every receptor here comes from a woman aged 30 to 39 who had recovered from COVID-19. The CDR3 runs from the conserved cysteine through the conserved F or W. D genes are given only for firm matches. Clone size is stated in some rows and not others, as once, few, many or a class when expanded.

clone size | J gene | D gene | V gene | CDR3 protein | CDR3 DNA
NA | TRBJ2-5 | NA | TRBV21-1 | CASIDWRETQYF | TGTGCCAGCATAGACTGGAGAGAGACCCAGTACTTC
NA | TRBJ1-1 | NA | TRBV2 | CASSRDVQQGAFF | TGTGCCAGCAGCCGGGACGTCCAACAGGGAGCTTTCTTT
NA | TRBJ2-1 | TRBD2 | TRBV5-1 | CASSGGTGGSYNEQFF | TGCGCCAGCAGCGGAGGGACGGGGGGCTCCTACAATGAGCAGTTCTTC
NA | TRBJ2-1 | NA | TRBV11-2 | CASSLTLDEQFF | TGTGCCAGCAGCTTAACTTTAGATGAGCAGTTCTTC
once | TRBJ2-7 | TRBD1 | TRBV5-1 | CASSLGAVGTGANEQYF | TGCGCCAGCAGCTTGGGAGCGGTCGGGACAGGGGCCAACGAGCAGTACTTC
NA | TRBJ2-7 | TRBD2 | TRBV18 | CASSPPTGRGGSYEQYF | TGTGCCAGCTCACCCCCTACGGGGCGGGGGGGCTCCTACGAGCAGTACTTC
once | TRBJ2-3 | NA | TRBV7-2 | CASSFSSVGDTQYF | TGTGCCAGCAGCTTCTCCTCCGTCGGAGATACGCAGTATTTT
NA | TRBJ2-7 | TRBD1 | TRBV15 | CATSRDRDSSYEQYF | TGTGCCACCAGCAGAGACCGGGACAGCTCCTACGAGCAGTACTTC
NA | TRBJ2-1 | TRBD2 | TRBV10-3 | CATTGTSGANEQFF | TGTGCCACCACCGGGACTAGCGGGGCTAATGAGCAGTTCTTC
NA | TRBJ1-1 | NA | TRBV7-6 | CASSLSRTANTEAFF | TGTGCCAGCAGCTTATCGAGGACAGCGAACACTGAAGCTTTCTTT
NA | TRBJ1-6 | NA | TRBV5-6 | CASSLGLTDSYNSPLHF | TGTGCCAGCAGCCTAGGTCTGACGGACTCCTATAATTCACCCCTCCACTTT
NA | TRBJ1-5 | TRBD1 | TRBV11-3 | CASSLVNRGSLSDQPQHF | TGTGCCAGCAGCTTAGTAAACAGGGGTAGTCTGTCCGATCAGCCCCAGCATTTT
NA | TRBJ2-1 | NA | TRBV7-6 | CASSLAPDGGYNEQFF | TGTGCCAGCAGCTTAGCTCCGGACGGAGGCTACAATGAGCAGTTCTTC
NA | TRBJ1-2 | NA | TRBV9 | CASSVHGSDGYTF | TGTGCCAGCAGCGTTCACGGGTCTGATGGCTACACCTTC
NA | TRBJ1-4 | TRBD1 | TRBV4-1 | CASSPRQGLPNEKLFF | TGCGCCAGCTCCCCTAGACAGGGTTTGCCTAATGAAAAACTGTTTTTT
NA | TRBJ1-2 | TRBD1 | TRBV4-1 | CASSQGSNFWAGGFGYTF | TGCGCCAGCAGCCAAGGAAGCAACTTTTGGGCAGGGGGCTTTGGCTACACCTTC
NA | TRBJ2-3 | TRBD1 | TRBV3-1/TRBV3-2 | CASSKDRPATDTQYF | TGTGCCAGCAGCAAGGACAGGCCTGCCACAGATACGCAGTATTTT
NA | TRBJ2-5 | TRBD2 | TRBV5-4 | CASSQLAGQETQYF | TGTGCCAGCAGTCAACTAGCGGGGCAAGAGACCCAGTACTTC
NA | TRBJ2-2 | NA | TRBV6-5 | CASSNRQTGELFF | TGTGCCAGCAGTAACAGGCAGACCGGGGAGCTGTTTTTT
NA | TRBJ2-2 | NA | TRBV5-4 | CASRSQGRAGELFF | TGTGCCAGCAGATCGCAGGGCCGGGCCGGGGAGCTGTTTTTT
once | TRBJ2-2 | NA | TRBV29-1 | CSAVVGARDTGELFF | TGCAGCGCTGTGGTGGGGGCCCGGGACACCGGGGAGCTGTTTTTT
NA | TRBJ2-2 | TRBD2 | TRBV6-5 | CASSYRTSGVGELFF | TGTGCCAGCAGTTATCGGACTAGCGGTGTCGGGGAGCTGTTTTTT
NA | TRBJ1-1 | TRBD1 | TRBV5-4 | CASSTGQAEAFF | TGTGCCAGCAGCACCGGACAGGCTGAAGCTTTCTTT
once | TRBJ2-7 | NA | TRBV21-1 | CASSKRSLAGGSYEQYF | TGTGCCAGCAGCAAAAGATCGCTAGCGGGGGGTTCCTACGAGCAGTACTTC
NA | TRBJ1-4 | TRBD1 | TRBV9 | CASSQGDRNEKLFF | TGTGCCAGCAGCCAAGGGGACAGGAATGAAAAACTGTTTTTT
NA | TRBJ2-1 | NA | TRBV2 | CASSEVGTSEQFF | TGTGCCAGCAGTGAAGTCGGGACATCGGAGCAGTTCTTC
NA | TRBJ2-3 | NA | TRBV5-1 | CASSLDGVWVSTDTQYF | TGCGCCAGCAGCTTAGACGGAGTTTGGGTGAGCACAGATACGCAGTATTTT
NA | TRBJ2-3 | NA | TRBV7-2 | CASSSGQTFTDTQYF | TGTGCCAGCAGCTCCGGACAGACCTTCACAGATACGCAGTATTTT
NA | TRBJ2-2 | TRBD2 | TRBV3-1/TRBV3-2 | CASSRRWSSGGPANTGELFF | TGTGCCAGCAGCCGCCGGTGGTCTAGCGGGGGACCTGCGAACACCGGGGAGCTGTTTTTT
NA | TRBJ2-1 | NA | TRBV19 | CASNPDRSSYNEQFF | TGTGCCAGTAATCCCGACAGGAGCTCCTACAATGAGCAGTTCTTC
NA | TRBJ1-2 | TRBD1 | TRBV2 | CASRGTGGGYTF | TGTGCCAGCAGGGGGACAGGGGGAGGCTACACCTTC
NA | TRBJ1-4 | TRBD1 | TRBV10-3 | CAISRTGSNEKLFF | TGTGCCATCAGTCGGACAGGGTCTAATGAAAAACTGTTTTTT
NA | TRBJ1-3 | TRBD1 | TRBV14 | CASSPQGTGGNTGNTIYF | TGTGCCAGCAGCCCTCAAGGGACAGGGGGTAATACTGGAAACACCATATATTTT
NA | TRBJ2-1 | TRBD2 | TRBV27 | CASSLSGYSGGLYNEQFF | TGTGCCAGCAGTTTATCAGGTTACAGCGGGGGCCTCTACAATGAGCAGTTCTTC
NA | TRBJ1-2 | TRBD1 | TRBV12-5 | CASGYPDRSYGYTF | TGTGCTAGTGGTTACCCGGACAGGTCTTATGGCTACACCTTC
NA | TRBJ2-3 | TRBD1 | TRBV5-1 | CATSRTGATDTQYF | TGCGCCACCAGTCGGACAGGGGCCACAGATACGCAGTATTTT
once | TRBJ1-4 | TRBD1 | TRBV6-5 | CASSLTGPSEKLFF | TGTGCCAGCAGCTTGACAGGGCCGAGTGAAAAACTGTTTTTT
NA | TRBJ2-3 | NA | TRBV6-5 | CASSLVKRDTQYF | TGTGCCAGCAGTCTCGTAAAGCGAGATACGCAGTATTTT
once | TRBJ2-2 | TRBD1 | TRBV6-2/TRBV6-3 | CASSARTGENGELFF | TGTGCCAGCAGTGCCCGGACAGGGGAGAACGGGGAGCTGTTTTTT
once | TRBJ1-1 | NA | TRBV4-2 | CASSQDRGGRTEAFF | TGTGCCAGCAGCCAAGATAGGGGAGGGAGGACTGAAGCTTTCTTT
NA | TRBJ2-5 | TRBD2 | TRBV5-4 | CASSLVNRRGGETQYF | TGTGCCAGCAGCTTGGTTAATCGGCGGGGGGGAGAGACCCAGTACTTC
NA | TRBJ1-5 | NA | TRBV4-3 | CASSQVVTGNQPQHF | TGCGCCAGCAGCCAAGTGGTTACAGGCAATCAGCCCCAGCATTTT
NA | TRBJ2-1 | NA | TRBV5-6 | CASGPRQNEQFF | TGTGCCAGCGGCCCAAGACAGAATGAGCAGTTCTTC
once | TRBJ1-4 | TRBD1 | TRBV5-1 | CASSRQGASEKLFF | TGCGCCAGCAGTAGACAGGGGGCCTCAGAAAAACTGTTTTTT
few | TRBJ2-1 | NA | TRBV6-2/TRBV6-3 | CASSYSSGPYNEQFF | TGTGCCAGCAGTTACTCGAGCGGGCCCTACAATGAGCAGTTCTTC
NA | TRBJ2-7 | TRBD1 | TRBV10-1 | CASRPAVGTGGRSGLLSYEQYF | TGCGCCAGCCGCCCAGCCGTCGGGACAGGGGGTCGCTCCGGGCTCTTATCCTACGAGCAGTACTTC
once | TRBJ2-1 | TRBD2 | TRBV7-9 | CASRSTGTSRYNEQFF | TGTGCCAGCAGATCCACCGGGACTAGCAGATACAATGAGCAGTTCTTC
NA | TRBJ2-1 | NA | TRBV18 | CASSPPVRGPYNEQFF | TGTGCCAGCTCACCCCCGGTGCGGGGCCCCTACAATGAGCAGTTCTTC
few | TRBJ2-7 | NA | TRBV7-8 | CASSSQWTGFNEQYF | TGTGCCAGCAGCTCCCAGTGGACGGGATTTAACGAGCAGTACTTC
once | TRBJ1-1 | TRBD1 | TRBV7-3 | CASSLGQGQGAFF | TGTGCCAGCAGCCTAGGACAGGGCCAAGGAGCTTTCTTT
many | TRBJ2-5 | TRBD1 | TRBV2 | CASRRDSQGETQYF | TGTGCCAGCAGGAGGGACAGCCAGGGGGAGACCCAGTACTTC
NA | TRBJ1-6 | NA | TRBV2 | CASSVEGGVYNSPLHF | TGTGCCAGCAGTGTAGAGGGTGGGGTATATAATTCACCCCTCCACTTT
NA | TRBJ1-6 | TRBD1 | TRBV30 | CAWNRRPAGEGQGRSPLHF | TGTGCCTGGAACAGACGCCCCGCCGGTGAAGGACAGGGAAGATCACCCCTCCACTTT
NA | TRBJ2-1 | TRBD2 | TRBV3-1/TRBV3-2 | CASSHGLAVDEQFF | TGTGCCAGCAGCCACGGACTAGCGGTGGATGAGCAGTTCTTC